A single sample gave rise to the 9 T cell receptor beta chains below, sequenced in a study of cytomegalovirus exposure and HLA in healthy donors. The PCR used 60 Vbeta and 13 Jbeta primers. The protocol was immunoSEQ multiplex PCR, while the TCRdb copy is restricted to in-frame clones and leaves out a portion. Its table lists about 130,000 clones. The sample comprised PBMCs. The receptors stem from a man under 40 in good health and CMV-seronegative.

The chain is built from TRBV5-1 and TRBJ2-1, with D unclear. Trimming shortened V by 0 bases and J by 2 bases, and 9 bases separated the two germline ends. The CDR3 has 15 residues. Germline values: CDR1 SGHRS, CDR2 YFSETQ. CDR3 DNA sequence: TGCGCCAGCAGCTTGGACCTGCGTGCCTACAATGAGCAGTTCTTC. It translates to CASSLDLRAYNEQFF.

The chain combines TRBV6-4 with TRBJ1-1; D gene ambiguous. This CDR3 has 14 residues. The germline V gene encodes CDR1 MRHNA and CDR2 SNTAGT. V was pared by 0 bases and J by 1 base, with 6 bases between. CDR3 nucleotide sequence: TGTGCCAGCAGTGACTCCGCCGGGAACACTGAAGCTTTCTTT. Amino acids: CASSDSAGNTEAFF.

The V gene is TRBV28, the J gene TRBJ1-4; 8 bases line up with TRBD1. The junction had 7 bases not matched to a gene; V was cut back by 4 bases and J by 6 bases. Germline assignment: CDR1 MDHEN and CDR2 SYDVKM. The CDR3 loop spans 15 amino acids. The CDR3 loop is CASSSTRGRDEKLFF. CDR3 DNA: TGTGCCAGCAGTTCCACCAGGGGGCGAGATGAAAAACTGTTTTTT.

The rearrangement links TRBV2 to TRBJ1-4; 7 nucleotides align to TRBD1. The CDR3 runs to 15 residues. The germline V gene has CDR1 SNHLY and CDR2 FYNNEI. Trimming cost V 3 bases and J 7 bases; bases outside gene matches: 8. CDR3 nucleotide sequence: TGTGCCAGCAGTGAGAGTGGGACAGACGGTGAAAAACTGTTTTTT. Its protein product is CASSESGTDGEKLFF.

This chain connects TRBV7-8 to TRBJ2-1; 8 positions match TRBD2. This CDR3 has 19 amino acids. Germline CDR1 SGHVS, CDR2 FQNEAQ. Trimming took 7 bases from V and 3 from J; bases not matched to a gene: 20. CDR3 protein: CASTTYPSGPPSLYNEQFF. The CDR3 bases are TGTGCCAGCACCACTTACCCTAGCGGGCCCCCTTCGCTCTACAATGAGCAGTTCTTC.

The V call is TRBV27, the J call TRBJ2-3, with TRBD2 identical over 14 bases. This CDR3 is 17 amino acids long. The ends lost 9 bases at V and 0 bases at J; junction bases unmatched: 8. CDR1 and CDR2 from the germline V gene are MNHEY and SMNVEV (reference sequence). CDR3: CASARTSGRFSTDTQYF. The DNA for the CDR3 is TGTGCCAGTGCGCGGACTAGCGGGAGGTTCAGCACAGATACGCAGTATTTT.

The chain joins TRBV5-1 to TRBJ2-5; no definite D call. The CDR3 contains 13 residues. Germline CDR1 and CDR2: SGHRS and YFSETQ. Trimming removed 0 bases at V and 5 bases at J, with 8 bases between. CDR3 sequence: CASSLVLGETQYF. The CDR3 bases are TGCGCCAGCAGCTTGGTTCTCGGGGAGACCCAGTACTTC.

The gene calls are TRBV30 and TRBJ2-3; tentatively, D is TRBD1 (6 bases). The CDR3 runs to 16 residues. Germline V gives CDR1 GTSNPN, CDR2 SVGIG (reference sequence). Between the trimmed V and J ends, which lost 1 base and 3 bases, there was a span of 17 bases. This CDR3 reads CAWSGGQGLRTDTQYF. Here the CDR3 DNA reads TGTGCCTGGAGTGGCGGGCAGGGGTTAAGGACAGATACGCAGTATTTT.

The chain combines TRBV28 with TRBJ2-1; 10 nucleotides align to TRBD2. The V gene's germline CDR1 is MDHEN and CDR2 SYDVKM. This CDR3 is 14 amino acids long. With V trimmed by 7 bases and J by 8 bases, 8 bases remained unmatched. The CDR3 region is CASNEREGRHEQFF. As DNA, the CDR3 is TGTGCCAGCAATGAGCGGGAGGGCCGACATGAGCAGTTCTTC.